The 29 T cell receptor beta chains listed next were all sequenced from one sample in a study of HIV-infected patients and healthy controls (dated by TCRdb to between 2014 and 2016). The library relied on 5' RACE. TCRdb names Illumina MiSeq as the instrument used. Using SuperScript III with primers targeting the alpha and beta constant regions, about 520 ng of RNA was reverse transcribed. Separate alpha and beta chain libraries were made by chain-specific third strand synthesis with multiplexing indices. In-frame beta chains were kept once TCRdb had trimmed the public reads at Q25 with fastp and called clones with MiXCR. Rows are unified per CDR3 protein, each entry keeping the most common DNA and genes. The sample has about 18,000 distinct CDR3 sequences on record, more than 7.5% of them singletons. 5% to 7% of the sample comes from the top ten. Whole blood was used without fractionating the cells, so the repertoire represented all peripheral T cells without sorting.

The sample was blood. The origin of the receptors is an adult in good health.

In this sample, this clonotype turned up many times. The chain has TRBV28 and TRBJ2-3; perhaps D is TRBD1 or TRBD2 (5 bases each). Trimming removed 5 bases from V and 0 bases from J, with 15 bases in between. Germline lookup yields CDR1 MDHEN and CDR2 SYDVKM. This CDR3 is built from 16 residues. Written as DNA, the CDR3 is TGTGCCAGCAGTCCCGGGACGCAATCTAGCACAGATACGCAGTATTTT. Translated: CASSPGTQSSTDTQYF.

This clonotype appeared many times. The CDR3: CASSVTGTSGSSEQFF. The CDR3 DNA reads as TGTGCCAGCAGCGTAACCGGGACTAGCGGGAGTTCTGAGCAGTTCTTC. This chain links TRBV9 with TRBJ2-1; TRBD2 aligns across 14 bases. The germline CDR1 and CDR2 sequences are SGDLS and YYNGEE. The CDR3 runs to 16 residues. Trimming took 1 base from V and 9 from J; bases not matched to a gene: 6.

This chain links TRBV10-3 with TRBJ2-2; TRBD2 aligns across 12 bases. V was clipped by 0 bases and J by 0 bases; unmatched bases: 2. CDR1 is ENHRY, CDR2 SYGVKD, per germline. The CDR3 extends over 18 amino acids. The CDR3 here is CAISESGLAGPNTGELFF. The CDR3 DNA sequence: TGTGCCATCAGTGAGTCGGGACTAGCGGGTCCGAACACCGGGGAGCTGTTTTTT.

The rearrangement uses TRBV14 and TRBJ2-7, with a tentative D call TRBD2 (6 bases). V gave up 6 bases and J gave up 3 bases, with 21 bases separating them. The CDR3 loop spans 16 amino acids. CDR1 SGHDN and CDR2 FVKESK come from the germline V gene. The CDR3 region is CASSLGGTYRNYEQYF. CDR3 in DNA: TGTGCCAGCAGTCTCGGCGGGACTTATCGAAACTACGAGCAGTACTTC.

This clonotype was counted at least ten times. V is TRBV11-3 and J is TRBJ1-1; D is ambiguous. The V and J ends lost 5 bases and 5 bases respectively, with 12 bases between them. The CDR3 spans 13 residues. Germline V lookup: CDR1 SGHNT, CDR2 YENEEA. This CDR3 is CASSATTKTEAFF. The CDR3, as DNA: TGTGCCAGCAGCGCCACAACGAAGACTGAAGCTTTCTTT.

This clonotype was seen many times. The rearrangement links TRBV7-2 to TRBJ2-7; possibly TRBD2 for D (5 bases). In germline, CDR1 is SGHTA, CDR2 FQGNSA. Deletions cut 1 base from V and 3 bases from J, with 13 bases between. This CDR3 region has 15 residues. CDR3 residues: CASSLVVGLNYEQYF. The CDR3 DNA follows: TGTGCCAGCAGCTTAGTCGTAGGACTGAACTACGAGCAGTACTTC.

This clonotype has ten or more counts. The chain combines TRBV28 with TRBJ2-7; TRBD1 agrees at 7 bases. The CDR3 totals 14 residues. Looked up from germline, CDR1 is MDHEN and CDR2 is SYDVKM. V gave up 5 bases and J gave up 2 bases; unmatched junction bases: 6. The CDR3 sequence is CASSQTGVAYEQYF. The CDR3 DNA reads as TGTGCCAGCAGTCAAACAGGGGTAGCCTACGAGCAGTACTTC.

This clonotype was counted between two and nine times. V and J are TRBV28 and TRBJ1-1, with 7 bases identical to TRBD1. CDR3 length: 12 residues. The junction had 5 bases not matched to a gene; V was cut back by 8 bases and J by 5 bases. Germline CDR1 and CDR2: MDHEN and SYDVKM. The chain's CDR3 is CASGYRGTEAFF. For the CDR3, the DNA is TGTGCCAGCGGCTACAGGGGAACTGAAGCTTTCTTT. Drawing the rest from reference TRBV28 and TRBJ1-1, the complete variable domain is DVKVTQSSRYLVKRTGEKVFLECVQDMDHENMFWYRQDPGLGLRLIYFSYDVKMKEKGDIPEGYSVSREKKERFSLILESASTNQTSMYLCASGYRGTEAFFGQGTRLTVV.

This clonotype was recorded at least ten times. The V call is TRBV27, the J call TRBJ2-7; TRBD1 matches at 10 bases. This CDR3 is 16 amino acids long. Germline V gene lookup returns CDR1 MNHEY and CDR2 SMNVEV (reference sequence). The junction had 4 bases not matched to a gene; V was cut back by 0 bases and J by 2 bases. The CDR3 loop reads CASSLSRDRGPYEQYF. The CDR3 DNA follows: TGTGCCAGCAGTTTATCTCGGGACAGGGGCCCCTACGAGCAGTACTTC.

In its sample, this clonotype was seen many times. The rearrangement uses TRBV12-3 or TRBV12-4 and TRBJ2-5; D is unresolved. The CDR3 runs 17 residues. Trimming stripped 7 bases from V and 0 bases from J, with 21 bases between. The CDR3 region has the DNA TGTGCCAGCACCCTCACCTTTGATGCGCTATACCAAGAGACCCAGTACTTC. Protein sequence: CASTLTFDALYQETQYF.

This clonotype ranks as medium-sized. The CDR3 bases are TGTGCCAGCAGCCGGGGGGGCTCCTACAATGAGCAGTTCTTC. Protein sequence: CASSRGGSYNEQFF. The chain recombines TRBV28 with TRBJ2-1, with 8 bases matching TRBD2. J was trimmed by 0 bases and V by 6 bases; bases with no gene match: 1. In germline, CDR1 is MDHEN, CDR2 SYDVKM. The CDR3 extends over 14 amino acids. Supplemented by reference TRBV28 and TRBJ2-1, the full variable domain reads DVKVTQSSRYLVKRTGEKVFLECVQDMDHENMFWYRQDPGLGLRLIYFSYDVKMKEKGDIPEGYSVSREKKERFSLILESASTNQTSMYLCASSRGGSYNEQFFGPGTRLTVL.

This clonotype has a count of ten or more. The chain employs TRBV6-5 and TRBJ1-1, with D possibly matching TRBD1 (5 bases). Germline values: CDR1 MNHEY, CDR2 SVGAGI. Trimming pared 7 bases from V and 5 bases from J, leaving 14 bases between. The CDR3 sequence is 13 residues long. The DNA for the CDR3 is TGTGCCAGCAAGGCAGGGAGAGGGACTGAAGCTTTCTTT. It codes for CASKAGRGTEAFF.

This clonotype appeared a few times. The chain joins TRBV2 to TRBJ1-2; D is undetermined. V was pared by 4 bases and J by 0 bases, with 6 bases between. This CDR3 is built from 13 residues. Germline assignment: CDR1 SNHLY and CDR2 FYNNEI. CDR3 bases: TGTGCCAGCAGTGTACAGCCTAACTATGGCTACACCTTC. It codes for CASSVQPNYGYTF.

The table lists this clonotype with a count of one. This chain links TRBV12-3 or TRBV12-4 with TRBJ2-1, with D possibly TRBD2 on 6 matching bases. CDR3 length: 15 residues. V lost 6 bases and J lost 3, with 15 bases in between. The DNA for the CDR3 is TGTGCCAGCAGCCCCCGAGATAGCGGCTACAATGAGCAGTTCTTC. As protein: CASSPRDSGYNEQFF.

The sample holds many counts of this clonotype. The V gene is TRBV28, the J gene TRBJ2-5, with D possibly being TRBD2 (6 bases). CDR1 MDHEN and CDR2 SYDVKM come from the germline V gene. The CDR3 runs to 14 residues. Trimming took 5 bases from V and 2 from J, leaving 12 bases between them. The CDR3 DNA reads TGTGCCAGCAGTCTTGACGGGAGACAAGAGACCCAGTACTTC. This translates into CASSLDGRQETQYF. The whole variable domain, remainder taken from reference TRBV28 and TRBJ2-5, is DVKVTQSSRYLVKRTGEKVFLECVQDMDHENMFWYRQDPGLGLRLIYFSYDVKMKEKGDIPEGYSVSREKKERFSLILESASTNQTSMYLCASSLDGRQETQYFGPGTRLLVL.

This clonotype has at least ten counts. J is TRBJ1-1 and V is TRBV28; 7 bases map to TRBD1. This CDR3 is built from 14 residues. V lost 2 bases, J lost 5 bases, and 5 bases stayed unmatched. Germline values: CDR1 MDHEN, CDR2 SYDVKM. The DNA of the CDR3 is TGTGCCAGCAGTTTACGACAGGGAGGGACTGAAGCTTTCTTT. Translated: CASSLRQGGTEAFF.

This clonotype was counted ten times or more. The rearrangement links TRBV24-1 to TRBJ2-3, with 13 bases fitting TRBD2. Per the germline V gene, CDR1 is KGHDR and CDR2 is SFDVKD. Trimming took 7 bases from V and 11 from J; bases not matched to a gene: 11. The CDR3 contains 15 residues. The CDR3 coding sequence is TGTGCCACCAGCATCGGGACTAGCGGGACCTCAGGGCAGTATTTT. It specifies CATSIGTSGTSGQYF.

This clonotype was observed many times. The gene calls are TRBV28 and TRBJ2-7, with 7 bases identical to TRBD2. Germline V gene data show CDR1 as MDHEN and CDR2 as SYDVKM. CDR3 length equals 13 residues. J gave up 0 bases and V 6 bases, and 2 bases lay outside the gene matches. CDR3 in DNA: TGTGCCAGCAGAGCGGGGTCCTCCTACGAGCAGTACTTC. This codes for CASRAGSSYEQYF.

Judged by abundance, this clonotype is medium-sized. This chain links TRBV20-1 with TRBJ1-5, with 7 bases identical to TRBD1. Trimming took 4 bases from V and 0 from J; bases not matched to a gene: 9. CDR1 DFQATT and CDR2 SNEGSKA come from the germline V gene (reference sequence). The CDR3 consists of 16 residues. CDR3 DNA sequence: TGCAGTGCTACGAGCCGGGACAGCAATAGCAATCAGCCCCAGCATTTT. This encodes CSATSRDSNSNQPQHF.

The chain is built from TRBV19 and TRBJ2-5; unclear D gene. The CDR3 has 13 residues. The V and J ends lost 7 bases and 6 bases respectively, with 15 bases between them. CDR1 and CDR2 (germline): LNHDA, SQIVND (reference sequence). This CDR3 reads CASTPRGWQTQYF. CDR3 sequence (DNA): TGTGCCAGTACCCCTCGCGGTTGGCAGACCCAGTACTTC. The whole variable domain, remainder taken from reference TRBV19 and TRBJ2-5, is DGGITQSPKYLFRKEGQNVTLSCEQNLNHDAMYWYRQDPGQGLRLIYYSQIVNDFQKGDIAEGYSVSREKKESFPLTVTSAQKNPTAFYLCASTPRGWQTQYFGPGTRLLVL.

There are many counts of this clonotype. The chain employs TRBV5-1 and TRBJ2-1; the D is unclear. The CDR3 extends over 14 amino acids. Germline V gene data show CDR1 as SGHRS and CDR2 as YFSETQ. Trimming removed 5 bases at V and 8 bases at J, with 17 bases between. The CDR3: CASRSGPSTDEQFF. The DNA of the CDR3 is TGCGCCAGCAGATCCGGGCCCTCGACCGATGAGCAGTTCTTC.

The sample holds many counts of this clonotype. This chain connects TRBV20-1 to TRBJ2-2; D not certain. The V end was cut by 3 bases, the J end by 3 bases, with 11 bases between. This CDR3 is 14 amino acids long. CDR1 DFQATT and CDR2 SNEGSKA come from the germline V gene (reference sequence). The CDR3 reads CSASGWQYTGELFF. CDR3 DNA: TGCAGTGCTAGTGGCTGGCAGTACACCGGGGAGCTGTTTTTT.

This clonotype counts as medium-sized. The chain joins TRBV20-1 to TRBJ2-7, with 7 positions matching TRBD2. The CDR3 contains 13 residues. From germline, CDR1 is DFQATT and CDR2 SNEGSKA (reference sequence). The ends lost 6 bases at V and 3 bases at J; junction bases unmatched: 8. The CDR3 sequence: CSATSGASYEQYF. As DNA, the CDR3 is TGCAGTGCCACGAGCGGGGCCAGCTACGAGCAGTACTTC.

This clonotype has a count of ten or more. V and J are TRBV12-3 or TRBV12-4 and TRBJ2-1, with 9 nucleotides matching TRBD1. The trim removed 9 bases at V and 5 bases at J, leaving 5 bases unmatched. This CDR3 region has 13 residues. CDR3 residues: CASIRQGDNEQFF. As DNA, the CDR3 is TGTGCCAGTATAAGACAGGGGGACAATGAGCAGTTCTTC.

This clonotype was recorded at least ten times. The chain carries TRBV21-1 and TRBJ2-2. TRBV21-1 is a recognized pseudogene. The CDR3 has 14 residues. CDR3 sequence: CASNETTNTGELFF. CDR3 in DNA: TGTGCCAGCAACGAGACAACGAACACCGGGGAGCTGTTTTTT.

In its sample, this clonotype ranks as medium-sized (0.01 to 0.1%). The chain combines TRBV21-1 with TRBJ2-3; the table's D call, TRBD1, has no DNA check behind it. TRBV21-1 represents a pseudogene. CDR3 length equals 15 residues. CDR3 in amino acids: CASSKRGYSTDTQYF. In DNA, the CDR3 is TGTGCCAGCAGCAAAAGGGGGTATAGCACAGATACGCAGTATTTT.

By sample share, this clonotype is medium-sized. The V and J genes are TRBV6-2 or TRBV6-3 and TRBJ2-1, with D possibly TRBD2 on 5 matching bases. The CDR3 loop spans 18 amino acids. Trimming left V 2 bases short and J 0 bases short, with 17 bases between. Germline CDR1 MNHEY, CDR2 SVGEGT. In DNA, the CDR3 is TGTGCCAGCAGTTACCCCTTAGGAGCGGTGAGCTCCTACAATGAGCAGTTCTTC. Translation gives CASSYPLGAVSSYNEQFF.

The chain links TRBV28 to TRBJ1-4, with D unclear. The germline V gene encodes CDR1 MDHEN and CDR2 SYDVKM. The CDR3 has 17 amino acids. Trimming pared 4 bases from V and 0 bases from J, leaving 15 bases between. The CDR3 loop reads CASSSPSFSATNEKLFF. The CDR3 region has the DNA TGTGCCAGCAGTTCCCCCTCTTTTAGTGCAACTAATGAAAAACTGTTTTTT.

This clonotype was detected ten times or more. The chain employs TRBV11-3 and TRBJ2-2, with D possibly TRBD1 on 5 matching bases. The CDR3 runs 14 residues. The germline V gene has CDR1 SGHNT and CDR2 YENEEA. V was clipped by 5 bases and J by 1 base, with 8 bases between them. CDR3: CASSAGQNTGELFF. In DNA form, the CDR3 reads TGTGCCAGCAGCGCAGGACAGAACACCGGGGAGCTGTTTTTT.